This T cell receptor (beta chain) is drawn from a study of STAT5B mutations in CD4+ large granular lymphocyte leukemia. Libraries were prepared by immunoSEQ multiplex PCR; TCRdb keeps only in-frame clonotypes and omits some of them. The table lists 25,000 to 35,000 clones, around 73% of them singletons. Germline V gene sequence: CDR1 ENHRY, CDR2 SYGVKD. The ends were cut back, 4 bases at V and 0 bases at J, with 9 bases in the middle. CDR3 length: 15 amino acids. This TCR came from a human donor in good health. Sequencing input: CD4+ T cells from blood buffy coats. The chain carries TRBV10-3 and TRBJ2-2; D is undetermined. CDR3 sequence (DNA): TGTGCCATCAGTGCGCGGTCGGCGAACACCGGGGAGCTGTTTTTT. Translation gives CAISARSANTGELFF.